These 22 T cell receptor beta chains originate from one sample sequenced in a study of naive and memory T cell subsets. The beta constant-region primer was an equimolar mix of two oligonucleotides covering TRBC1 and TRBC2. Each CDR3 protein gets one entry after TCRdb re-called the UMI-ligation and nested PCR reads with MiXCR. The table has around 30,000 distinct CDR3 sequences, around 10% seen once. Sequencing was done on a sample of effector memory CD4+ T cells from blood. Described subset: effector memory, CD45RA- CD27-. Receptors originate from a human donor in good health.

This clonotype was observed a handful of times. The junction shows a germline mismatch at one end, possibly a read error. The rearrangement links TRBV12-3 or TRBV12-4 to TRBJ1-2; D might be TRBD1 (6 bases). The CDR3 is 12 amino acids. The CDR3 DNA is TGTACCAGCAGTTCGGGGGCTTATGGCTACACCTTC. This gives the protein CTSSSGAYGYTF.

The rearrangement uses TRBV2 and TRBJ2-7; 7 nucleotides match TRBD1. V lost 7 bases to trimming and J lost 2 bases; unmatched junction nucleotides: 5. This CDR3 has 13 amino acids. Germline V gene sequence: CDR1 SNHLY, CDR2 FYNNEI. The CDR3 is CASTPGQTYEQYF. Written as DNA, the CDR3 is TGTGCCAGCACTCCGGGACAGACCTACGAGCAGTACTTC.

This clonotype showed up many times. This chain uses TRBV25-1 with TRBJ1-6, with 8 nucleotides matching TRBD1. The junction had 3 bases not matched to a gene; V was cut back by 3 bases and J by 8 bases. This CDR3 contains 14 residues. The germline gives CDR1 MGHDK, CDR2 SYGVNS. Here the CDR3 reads CASSDGQGHSPLHF. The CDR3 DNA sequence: TGTGCCAGCAGTGATGGACAGGGACATTCACCCCTCCACTTT.

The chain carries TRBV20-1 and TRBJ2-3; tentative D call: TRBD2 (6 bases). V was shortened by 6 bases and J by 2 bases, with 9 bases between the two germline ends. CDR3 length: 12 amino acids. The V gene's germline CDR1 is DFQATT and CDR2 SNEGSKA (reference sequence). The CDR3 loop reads CSARDFTDTQYF. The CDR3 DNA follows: TGCAGTGCCAGGGACTTCACAGATACGCAGTATTTT.

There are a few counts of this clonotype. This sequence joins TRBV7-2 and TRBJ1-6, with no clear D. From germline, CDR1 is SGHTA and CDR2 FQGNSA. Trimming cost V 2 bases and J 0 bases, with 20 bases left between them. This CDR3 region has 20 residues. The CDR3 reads CASSLSLQSIGSSYNSPLHF. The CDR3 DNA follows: TGTGCCAGCAGCTTATCTCTCCAAAGCATCGGAAGCTCCTATAATTCACCCCTCCACTTT.

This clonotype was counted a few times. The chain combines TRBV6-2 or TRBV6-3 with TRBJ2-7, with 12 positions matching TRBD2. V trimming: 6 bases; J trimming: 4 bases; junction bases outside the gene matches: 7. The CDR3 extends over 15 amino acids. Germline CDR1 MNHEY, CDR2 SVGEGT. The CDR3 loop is CASRWTSGISYEQYF. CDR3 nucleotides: TGTGCCAGCAGGTGGACTAGCGGGATAAGTTACGAGCAGTACTTC.

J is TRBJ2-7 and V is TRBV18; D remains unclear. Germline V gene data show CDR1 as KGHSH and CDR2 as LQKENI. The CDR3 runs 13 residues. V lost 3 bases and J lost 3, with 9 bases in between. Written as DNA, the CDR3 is TGTGCCAGCTCACCTGCCGTCTACTACGAGCAGTACTTC. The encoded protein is CASSPAVYYEQYF.

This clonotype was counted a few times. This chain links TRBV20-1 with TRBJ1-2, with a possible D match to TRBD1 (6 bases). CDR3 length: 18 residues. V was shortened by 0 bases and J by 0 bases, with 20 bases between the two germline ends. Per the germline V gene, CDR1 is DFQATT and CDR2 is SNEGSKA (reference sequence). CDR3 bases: TGCAGTGCTAGAGATATTTGGGGCAGGGGTATTTCTAACTATGGCTACACCTTC. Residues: CSARDIWGRGISNYGYTF.

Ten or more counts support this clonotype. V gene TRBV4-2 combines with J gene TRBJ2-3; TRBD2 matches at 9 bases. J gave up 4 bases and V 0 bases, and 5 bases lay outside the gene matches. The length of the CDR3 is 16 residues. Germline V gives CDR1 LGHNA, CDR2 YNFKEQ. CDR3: CASSQESGGRADTQYF. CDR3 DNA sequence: TGTGCCAGCAGCCAAGAGAGCGGGGGGAGGGCAGATACGCAGTATTTT.

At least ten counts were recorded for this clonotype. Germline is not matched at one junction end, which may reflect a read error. The CDR3 spells CASSPRTGKSVW. The CDR3, as DNA: TGTGCCAGCAGCCCGCGGACAGGGAAATCCGTCTGG. The chain is built from TRBV7-8 and TRBJ1-1; 8 positions agree with TRBD1. Germline V gene lookup returns CDR1 SGHVS and CDR2 FQNEAQ. This CDR3 contains 12 residues.

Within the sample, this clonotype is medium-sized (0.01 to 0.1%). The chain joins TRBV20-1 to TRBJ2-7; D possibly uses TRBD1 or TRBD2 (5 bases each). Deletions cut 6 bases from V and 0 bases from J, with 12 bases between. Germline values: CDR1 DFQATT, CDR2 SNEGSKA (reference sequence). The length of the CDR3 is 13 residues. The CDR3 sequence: CSAGDRRSYEQYF. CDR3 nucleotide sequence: TGCAGTGCCGGGGACCGACGCTCCTACGAGCAGTACTTC.

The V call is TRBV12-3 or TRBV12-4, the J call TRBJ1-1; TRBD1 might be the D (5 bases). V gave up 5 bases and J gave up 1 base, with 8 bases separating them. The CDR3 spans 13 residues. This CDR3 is CASSHDRNTEAFF. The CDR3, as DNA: TGTGCCAGCAGTCACGACAGGAACACTGAAGCTTTCTTT.

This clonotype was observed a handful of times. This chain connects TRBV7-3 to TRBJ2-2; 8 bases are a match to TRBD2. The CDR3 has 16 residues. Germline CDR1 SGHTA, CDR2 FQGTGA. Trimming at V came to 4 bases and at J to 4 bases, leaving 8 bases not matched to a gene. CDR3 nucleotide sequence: TGTGCCAGCAGCTCCGCCCGGGGGGGGGCCACCGGGGAGCTGTTTTTT. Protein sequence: CASSSARGGATGELFF.

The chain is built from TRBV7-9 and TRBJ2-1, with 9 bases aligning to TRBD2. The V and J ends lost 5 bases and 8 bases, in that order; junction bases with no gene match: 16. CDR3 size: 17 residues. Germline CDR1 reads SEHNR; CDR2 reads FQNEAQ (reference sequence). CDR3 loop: CASSPQGWGSGSDEQFF. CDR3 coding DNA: TGTGCCAGCAGCCCTCAGGGGTGGGGTAGCGGGAGCGATGAGCAGTTCTTC.

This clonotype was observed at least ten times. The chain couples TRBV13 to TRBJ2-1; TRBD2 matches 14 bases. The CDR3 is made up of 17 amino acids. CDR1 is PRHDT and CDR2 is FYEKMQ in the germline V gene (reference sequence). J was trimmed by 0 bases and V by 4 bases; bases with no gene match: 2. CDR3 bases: TGTGCCAGCAGCTGGGGGACTAGCGGGAGCTCCTACAATGAGCAGTTCTTC. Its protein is CASSWGTSGSSYNEQFF.

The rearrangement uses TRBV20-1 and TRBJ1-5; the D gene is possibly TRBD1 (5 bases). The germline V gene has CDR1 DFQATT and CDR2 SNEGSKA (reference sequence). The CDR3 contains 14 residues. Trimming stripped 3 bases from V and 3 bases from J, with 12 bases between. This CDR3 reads CSARFSGINQPQHF. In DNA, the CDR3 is TGCAGTGCTAGGTTTTCAGGGATCAATCAGCCCCAGCATTTT.

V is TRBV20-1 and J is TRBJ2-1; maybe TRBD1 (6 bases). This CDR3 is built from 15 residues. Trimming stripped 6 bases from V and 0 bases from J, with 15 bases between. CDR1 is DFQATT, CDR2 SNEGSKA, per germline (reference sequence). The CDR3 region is CSAQLRGSSYNEQFF. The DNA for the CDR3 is TGCAGTGCACAACTCAGGGGAAGCTCCTACAATGAGCAGTTCTTC.

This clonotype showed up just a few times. The DNA for the CDR3 is TGTGCCAGCAGTACCGGAGCCTACAGCTCCTATAATTCACCCCTCCACTTT. This gives the protein CASSTGAYSSYNSPLHF. J is TRBJ1-6 and V is TRBV28; D ambiguous. Germline CDR1 MDHEN, CDR2 SYDVKM. Trimming took off 5 bases at V and 0 bases at J, with 14 bases between the two ends. The length of the CDR3 is 17 residues.

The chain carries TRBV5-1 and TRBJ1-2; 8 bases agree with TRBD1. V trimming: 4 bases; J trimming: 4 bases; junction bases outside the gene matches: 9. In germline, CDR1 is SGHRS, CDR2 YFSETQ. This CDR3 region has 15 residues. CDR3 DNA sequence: TGCGCCAGCAGCGCCGTGAGGACAGGGATCTATGGCTACACCTTC. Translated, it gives CASSAVRTGIYGYTF.

The DNA for the CDR3 is TGTGCCATCAGCCCACTGGACAGGGGTCATGGCTACACCTTC. Translating it yields CAISPLDRGHGYTF. The chain carries TRBV10-3 and TRBJ1-2; 9 bases map to TRBD1. V shed 6 bases, J shed 6 bases, and the junction held 8 bases outside the gene matches. The CDR3 has 14 amino acids. CDR1 and CDR2 (germline): ENHRY, SYGVKD.

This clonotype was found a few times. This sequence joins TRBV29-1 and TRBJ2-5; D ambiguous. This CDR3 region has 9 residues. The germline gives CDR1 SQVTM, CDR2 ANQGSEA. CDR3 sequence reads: CRANGTQYF. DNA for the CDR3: TGCAGGGCCAATGGGACCCAGTACTTC. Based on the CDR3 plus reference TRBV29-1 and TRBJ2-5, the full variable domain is SAVISQKPSRDICQRGTSLTIQCQVDSQVTMMFWYRQQPGQSLTLIATANQGSEATYESGFVIDKFPISRPNLTFSTLTVSNMSPEDSSIYLCRANGTQYFGPGTRLLVL.

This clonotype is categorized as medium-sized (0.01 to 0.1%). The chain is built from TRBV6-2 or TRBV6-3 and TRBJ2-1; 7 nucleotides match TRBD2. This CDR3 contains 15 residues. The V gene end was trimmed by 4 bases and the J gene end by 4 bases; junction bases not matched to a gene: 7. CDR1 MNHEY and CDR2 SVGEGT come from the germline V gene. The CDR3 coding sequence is TGTGCCAGCAGTTTTAATCGCGGGAGATACAATGAGCAGTTCTTC. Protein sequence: CASSFNRGRYNEQFF.